Shown below are 4 T cell receptor beta chains from a single sample sequenced in a study of blood T cells in healthy people across ages. The second PCR ran about 6 to 11 cycles with a sample-barcoded 5' primer and J-beta primers. From the 5' RACE reads, TCRdb called clonotypes with MiXCR, one entry per CDR3 protein. This table holds roughly 2 million distinct CDR3 sequences, about 50% found once. Material for sequencing was blood. These receptors were obtained from a woman in her 40s in good health.

The rearrangement uses TRBV5-6 and TRBJ2-1; D may correspond to TRBD1 or TRBD2 (6 bases each). Trimming pared 1 base from V and 2 bases from J, leaving 13 bases between. The CDR3 covers 16 residues. The germline CDR1 and CDR2 sequences are SGHDT and YYEEEE. This CDR3 is CASSLPGAPPYNEQFF. In DNA form, the CDR3 reads TGTGCCAGCAGCTTGCCGGGGGCCCCCCCCTACAATGAGCAGTTCTTC.

This chain joins TRBV13 and TRBJ1-1; no reliable D call. CDR1 is PRHDT, CDR2 FYEKMQ, per germline (reference sequence). The CDR3 totals 15 residues. The V end was cut by 3 bases, the J end by 4 bases, with 15 bases between. The DNA of the CDR3 is TGTGCCAGCAGCTTTTTTCGACGTTTTAGCACTGAAGCTTTCTTT. Its translation is CASSFFRRFSTEAFF.

The V gene is TRBV20-1, the J gene TRBJ2-7, with TRBD2 identical over 7 bases. Trimming at V came to 7 bases and at J to 0 bases, leaving 6 bases not matched to a gene. There are 13 residues in the CDR3. Germline V gene lookup returns CDR1 DFQATT and CDR2 SNEGSKA (reference sequence). CDR3 nucleotides: TGCAGTGACGGCAGCGGGGACTCCTACGAGCAGTACTTC. It is translated as CSDGSGDSYEQYF.

The CDR3 loop reads CASSLSNPGQSYEQYF. The CDR3 DNA reads as TGTGCCAGCAGTTTATCGAACCCGGGACAGTCCTACGAGCAGTACTTC. The chain is built from TRBV27 and TRBJ2-7, with 7 bases that match TRBD1. The V and J ends lost 0 bases and 1 base, in that order; junction bases with no gene match: 6. The CDR3 consists of 16 residues. Looked up from germline, CDR1 is MNHEY and CDR2 is SMNVEV (reference sequence).